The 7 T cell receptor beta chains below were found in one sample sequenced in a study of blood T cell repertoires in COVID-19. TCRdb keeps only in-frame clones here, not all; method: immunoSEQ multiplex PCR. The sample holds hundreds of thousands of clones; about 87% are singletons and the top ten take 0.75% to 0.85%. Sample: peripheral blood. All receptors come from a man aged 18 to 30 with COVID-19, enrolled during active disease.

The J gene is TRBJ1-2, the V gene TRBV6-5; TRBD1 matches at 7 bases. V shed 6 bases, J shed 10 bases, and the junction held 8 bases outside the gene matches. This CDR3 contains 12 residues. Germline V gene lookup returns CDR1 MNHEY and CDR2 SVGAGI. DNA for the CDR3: TGTGCCAGCAGATTAGAGACAGGGCCCTACACCTTC. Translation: CASRLETGPYTF.

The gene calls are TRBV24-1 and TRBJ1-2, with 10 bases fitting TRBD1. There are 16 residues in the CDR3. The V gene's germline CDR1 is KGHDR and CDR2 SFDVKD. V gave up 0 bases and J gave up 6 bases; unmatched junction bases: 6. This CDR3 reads CATSDLTDRGHHGYTF. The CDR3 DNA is TGTGCCACCAGTGATTTGACCGACAGGGGGCATCATGGCTACACCTTC.

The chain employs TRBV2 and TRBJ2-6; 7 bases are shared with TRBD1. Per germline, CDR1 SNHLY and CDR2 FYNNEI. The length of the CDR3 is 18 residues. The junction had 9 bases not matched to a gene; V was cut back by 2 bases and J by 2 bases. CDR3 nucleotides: TGTGCCAGCAGTGAAAAGGAGACAGGGATTGCTGGGGCCAACGTCCTGACTTTC. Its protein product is CASSEKETGIAGANVLTF.

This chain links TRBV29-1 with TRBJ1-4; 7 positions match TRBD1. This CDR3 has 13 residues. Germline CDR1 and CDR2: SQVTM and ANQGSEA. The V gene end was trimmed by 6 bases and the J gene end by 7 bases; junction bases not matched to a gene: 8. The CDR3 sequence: CSVSQGVGEKLFF. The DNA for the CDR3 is TGCAGCGTGAGCCAGGGGGTTGGTGAAAAACTGTTTTTT.

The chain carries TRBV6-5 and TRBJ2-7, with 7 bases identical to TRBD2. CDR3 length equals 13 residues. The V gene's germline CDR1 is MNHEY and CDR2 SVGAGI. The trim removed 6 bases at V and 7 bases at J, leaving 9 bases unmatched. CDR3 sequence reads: CASSGLGHDEQYF. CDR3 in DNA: TGTGCCAGCAGCGGACTAGGGCATGATGAGCAGTACTTC.

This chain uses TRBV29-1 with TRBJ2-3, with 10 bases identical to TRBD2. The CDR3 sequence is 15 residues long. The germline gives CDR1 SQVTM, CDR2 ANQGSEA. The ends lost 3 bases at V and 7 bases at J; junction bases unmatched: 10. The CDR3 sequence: CSVDPGAGGPNTQYF. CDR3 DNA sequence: TGCAGCGTTGATCCGGGAGCGGGGGGGCCGAATACGCAGTATTTT.

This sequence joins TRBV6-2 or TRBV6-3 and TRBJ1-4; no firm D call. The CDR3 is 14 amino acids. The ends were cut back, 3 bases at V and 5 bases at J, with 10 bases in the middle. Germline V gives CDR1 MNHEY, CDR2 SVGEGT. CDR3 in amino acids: CASSYLQTNEKLFF. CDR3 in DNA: TGTGCCAGCAGTTATCTACAGACAAATGAAAAACTGTTTTTT.